This T cell receptor (beta chain) derives from a study of Ad26.COV2.S vaccination and SARS-CoV-2 variants. TCRdb's copy holds only in-frame clones and misses some; the assay was immunoSEQ multiplex PCR. The sample shows under 250,000 clones, around 90% of them seen only once. Treatment denoted: 19 received Ad26.COV2.S at low or high dose, single or two shots; 5 received placebo; per-sample allocation not given. Sampling occurred on day 63 after the first vaccine or placebo injection. This person who donated was an adult of 18-55 years in Boston. Study-level results: Quantification of TCR breadth and depth may have yielded underestimates of total T cell responses. Recipients given vaccine exceeded placebo recipients in spike-specific TCR breadth.

Of note for this clone: Its antigen remains unidentified.

Looked up from germline, CDR1 is ENHRY and CDR2 is SYGVKD. V lost 0 bases and J lost 6, with 4 bases in between. CDR3 length equals 12 residues. The clonotype originates from a person aged 18-60 years who received the Ad26.COV2.S COVID-19 vaccine or a placebo. The chain recombines TRBV10-3 with TRBJ2-3, with D unclear. The sample in question was peripheral blood, obtained in a trial of Ad26.COV2.S vaccine versus placebo. The CDR3: CAISESRDTQYF. Here the CDR3 DNA reads TGTGCCATCAGTGAGTCTAGGGATACGCAGTATTTT.